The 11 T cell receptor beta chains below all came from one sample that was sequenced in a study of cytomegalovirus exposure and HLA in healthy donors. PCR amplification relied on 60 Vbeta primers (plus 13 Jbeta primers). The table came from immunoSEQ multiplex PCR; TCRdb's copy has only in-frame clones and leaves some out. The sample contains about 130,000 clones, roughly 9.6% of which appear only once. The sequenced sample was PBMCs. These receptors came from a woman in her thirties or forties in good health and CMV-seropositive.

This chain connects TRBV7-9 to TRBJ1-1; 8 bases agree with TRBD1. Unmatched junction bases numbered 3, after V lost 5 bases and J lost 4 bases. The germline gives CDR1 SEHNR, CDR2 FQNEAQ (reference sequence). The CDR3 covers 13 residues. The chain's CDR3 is CASSRDRGTEAFF. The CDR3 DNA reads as TGTGCCAGCAGCCGCGACAGGGGCACTGAAGCTTTCTTT.

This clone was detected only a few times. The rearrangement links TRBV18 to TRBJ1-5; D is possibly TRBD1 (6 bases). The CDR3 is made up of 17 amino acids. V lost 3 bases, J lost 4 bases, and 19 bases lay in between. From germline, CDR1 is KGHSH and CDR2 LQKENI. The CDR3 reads CASSPINTRGSNQPQHF. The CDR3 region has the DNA TGTGCCAGCTCACCTATAAATACCAGGGGAAGTAATCAGCCCCAGCATTTT.

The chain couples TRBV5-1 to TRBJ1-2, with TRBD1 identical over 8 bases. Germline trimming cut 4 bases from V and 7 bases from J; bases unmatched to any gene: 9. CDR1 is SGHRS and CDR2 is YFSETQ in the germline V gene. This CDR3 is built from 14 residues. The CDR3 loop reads CASSGPGGEVGYTF. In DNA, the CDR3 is TGCGCCAGCAGCGGCCCAGGGGGCGAAGTTGGCTACACCTTC. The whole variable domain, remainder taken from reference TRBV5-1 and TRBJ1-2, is KAGVTQTPRYLIKTRGQQVTLSCSPISGHRSVSWYQQTPGQGLQFLFEYFSETQRNKGNFPGRFSGRQFSNSRSEMNVSTLELGDSALYLCASSGPGGEVGYTFGSGTRLTVV.

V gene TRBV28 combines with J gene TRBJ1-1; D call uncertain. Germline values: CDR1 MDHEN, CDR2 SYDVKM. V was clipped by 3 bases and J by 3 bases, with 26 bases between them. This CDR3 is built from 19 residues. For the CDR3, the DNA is TGTGCCAGCAGTTTTATATTATCCCCCCGGGGAGGGAAGCACACTGAAGCTTTCTTT. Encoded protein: CASSFILSPRGGKHTEAFF.

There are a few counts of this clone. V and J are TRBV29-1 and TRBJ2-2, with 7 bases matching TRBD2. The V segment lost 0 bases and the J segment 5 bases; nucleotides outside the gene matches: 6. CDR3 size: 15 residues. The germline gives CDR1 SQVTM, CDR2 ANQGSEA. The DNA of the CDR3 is TGCAGCGTTGAAGATAGGGGAGGGACGACCGGGGAGCTGTTTTTT. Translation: CSVEDRGGTTGELFF.

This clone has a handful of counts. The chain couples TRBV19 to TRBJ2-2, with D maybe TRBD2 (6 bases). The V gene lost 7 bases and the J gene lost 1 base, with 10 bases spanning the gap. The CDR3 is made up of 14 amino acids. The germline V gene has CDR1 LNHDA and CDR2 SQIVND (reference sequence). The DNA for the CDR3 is TGTGCCAGTACTAATAGCGGGAACACCGGGGAGCTGTTTTTT. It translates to CASTNSGNTGELFF.

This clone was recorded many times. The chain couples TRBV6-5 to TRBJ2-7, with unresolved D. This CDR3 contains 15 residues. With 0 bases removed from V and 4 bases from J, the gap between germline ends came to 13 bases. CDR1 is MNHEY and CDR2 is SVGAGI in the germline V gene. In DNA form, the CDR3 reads TGTGCCAGCAGTTACTCAGGCGTATCAGGATACGAGCAGTACTTC. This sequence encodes CASSYSGVSGYEQYF.

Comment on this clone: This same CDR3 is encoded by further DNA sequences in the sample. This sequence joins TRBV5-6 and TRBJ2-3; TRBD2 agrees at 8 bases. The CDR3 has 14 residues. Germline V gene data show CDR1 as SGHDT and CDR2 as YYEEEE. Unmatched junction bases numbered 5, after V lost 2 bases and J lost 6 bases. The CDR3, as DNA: TGTGCCAGCAGCTTTTCGGGGGGGGCGGATACGCAGTATTTT. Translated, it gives CASSFSGGADTQYF.

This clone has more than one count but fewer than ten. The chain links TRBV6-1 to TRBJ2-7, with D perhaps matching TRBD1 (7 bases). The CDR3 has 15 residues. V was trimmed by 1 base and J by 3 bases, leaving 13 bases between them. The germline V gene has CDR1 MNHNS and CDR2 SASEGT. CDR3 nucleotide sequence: TGTGCCAGCAGTGAAGGGAGGGCAGGGGGCTACGAGCAGTACTTC. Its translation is CASSEGRAGGYEQYF.

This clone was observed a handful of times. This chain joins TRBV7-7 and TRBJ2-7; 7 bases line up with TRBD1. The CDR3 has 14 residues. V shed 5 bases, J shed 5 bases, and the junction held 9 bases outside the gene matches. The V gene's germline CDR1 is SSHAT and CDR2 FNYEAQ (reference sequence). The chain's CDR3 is CASSPGTASHEQYF. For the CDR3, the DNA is TGTGCCAGCAGCCCCGGGACAGCAAGCCACGAGCAGTACTTC.

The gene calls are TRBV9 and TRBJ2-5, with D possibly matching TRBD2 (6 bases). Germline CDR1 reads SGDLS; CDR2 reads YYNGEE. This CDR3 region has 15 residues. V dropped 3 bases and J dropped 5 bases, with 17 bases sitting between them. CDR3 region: CASSGGDMGVETQYF. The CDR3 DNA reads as TGTGCCAGCAGCGGGGGGGATATGGGGGTCGAGACCCAGTACTTC. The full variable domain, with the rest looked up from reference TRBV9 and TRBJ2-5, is DSGVTQTPKHLITATGQRVTLRCSPRSGDLSVYWYQQSLDQGLQFLIQYYNGEERAKGNILERFSAQQFPDLHSELNLSSLELGDSALYFCASSGGDMGVETQYFGPGTRLLVL.